This T cell receptor (beta chain) was observed in a study of T cell repertoires in cytomegalovirus infection. About the study: Recently identified HLA-C-restricted CMV epitopes were among the peptides used.

The CDR3 extends over 13 amino acids. The germline V gene encodes CDR1 LGHNA and CDR2 YNFKEQ. V gave up 8 bases and J gave up 7 bases, with 15 bases separating them. This clonotype was seen more than once but under ten times. Its antigen remains unidentified. TCRdb reprocessed the reads via MiXCR and lists one record per CDR3 protein. The table shows hundreds of thousands of distinct CDR3 sequences, with less than 40% occurring only once. This rearrangement joins TRBV4-2 to TRBJ2-1, with D perhaps TRBD2 (6 bases). The material was cultured CD8+ T cells from PBMCs, obtained from culture after CMV antigen stimulation. The TCR originated in a human donor in good health (CMV status not recorded). Some clones in this sample may be carry-over from other donors' samples. This chain's CDR3 is CASLKAGGNEQFF. Here the CDR3 DNA reads TGTGCCAGCCTCAAAGCTGGGGGGAATGAGCAGTTCTTC.